Each of the 10 T cell receptor beta chains below was sequenced from the same sample in a study of identical twins. TCRdb reanalysed the 5' RACE reads using MiXCR and keeps one entry per CDR3 protein. The table lists 200,000 or so distinct CDR3 sequences, approximately 15% of them singletons. This sample also appeared in a second study, on T cells expressing NK-cell markers.

Sequencing was performed on CD8+ T cells sorted from blood. These receptor sequences come from a woman between 18 and 29 years old in good health.

This clonotype has only a few counts. The germline gene is not matched at one end of the junction; a read error may be the cause. The chain recombines TRBV3-1 with TRBJ2-5; no firm D call. The CDR3 totals 12 residues. Per the germline V gene, CDR1 is LGHDT and CDR2 is YNNKEL (reference sequence). The CDR3 loop is CASSQDPPPLTF. The CDR3 coding sequence is TGTGCCAGCAGCCAAGATCCCCCGCCCCTCACCTTC.

This clonotype occurred a few times. This chain connects TRBV9 to TRBJ2-7; a weak D match, TRBD1 (6 bases). V was pared by 5 bases and J by 2 bases, with 14 bases between. Germline CDR1 SGDLS, CDR2 YYNGEE. This CDR3 is built from 14 residues. CDR3 nucleotides: TGTGCCAGCAGTGGGGGACAAGGCCCCTACGAGCAGTACTTC. As protein: CASSGGQGPYEQYF.

The CDR3 region has the DNA TGTGCCAGCAGCCAAGAACTAGCGGGGGATGAGCAGTTCTTC. Encoded protein: CASSQELAGDEQFF. The chain joins TRBV3-1 to TRBJ2-1; TRBD2 matches 11 bases. This CDR3 has 14 amino acids. V lost 0 bases and J lost 8; bases outside the gene matches: 0. CDR1 and CDR2 from the germline V gene are LGHDT and YNNKEL (reference sequence).

There are a few counts of this clonotype. The CDR3 loop is CASSSLGAYEQYF. CDR3 in DNA: TGTGCCAGCAGCTCCCTCGGGGCCTACGAGCAGTACTTC. The V call is TRBV7-6, the J call TRBJ2-7; D might be TRBD2 (5 bases). The CDR3 extends over 13 amino acids. Germline V gene lookup returns CDR1 SGHVS and CDR2 FNYEAQ. V gave up 4 bases and J gave up 2 bases, with 9 bases separating them.

The genes are TRBV27 and TRBJ1-5, with D uncertain. Trimming stripped 2 bases from V and 4 bases from J, with 9 bases between. Germline assignment: CDR1 MNHEY and CDR2 SMNVEV (reference sequence). This CDR3 has 14 residues. This CDR3 reads CASSLHGLNQPQHF. The CDR3 DNA reads TGTGCCAGCAGTTTACACGGACTAAATCAGCCCCAGCATTTT.

This clonotype has a handful of counts. This chain uses TRBV6-1 with TRBJ1-2; D call uncertain. In germline, CDR1 is MNHNS, CDR2 SASEGT. The CDR3 is made up of 12 amino acids. V was clipped by 5 bases and J by 4 bases, with 8 bases between them. The CDR3 coding sequence is TGTGCCAGCAGTCACAGCTTCTATGGCTACACCTTC. It translates to CASSHSFYGYTF.

The V call is TRBV9, the J call TRBJ1-5, with TRBD1 identical over 12 bases. With V trimmed by 4 bases and J by 7 bases, 3 bases remained unmatched. Germline loops: CDR1 SGDLS, CDR2 YYNGEE. The length of the CDR3 is 14 residues. The CDR3 DNA sequence: TGTGCCAGCAGCACTGGGACAGGGGGCCAGCCCCAGCATTTT. Its protein is CASSTGTGGQPQHF. Full variable domain (outside the CDR3, taken from reference TRBV9 and TRBJ1-5): DSGVTQTPKHLITATGQRVTLRCSPRSGDLSVYWYQQSLDQGLQFLIQYYNGEERAKGNILERFSAQQFPDLHSELNLSSLELGDSALYFCASSTGTGGQPQHFGDGTRLSIL.

The chain's CDR3 is CSVEDEVGREGSYEQYF. The CDR3 coding sequence is TGCAGCGTTGAAGATGAAGTCGGCAGGGAGGGGTCCTACGAGCAGTACTTC. V gene TRBV29-1 combines with J gene TRBJ2-7, with TRBD2 matching over 7 bases. Unmatched junction bases numbered 12, after V lost 0 bases and J lost 1 base. Per the germline V gene, CDR1 is SQVTM and CDR2 is ANQGSEA. The CDR3 is made up of 17 amino acids.

In this sample, this clonotype turned up many times. The J gene is TRBJ2-1, the V gene TRBV27; D unclear. The CDR3 length is 12 residues. Deletions cut 7 bases from V and 0 bases from J, with 4 bases between. The V gene's germline CDR1 is MNHEY and CDR2 SMNVEV (reference sequence). In DNA form, the CDR3 reads TGTGCCAGCACCAGCTCCTACAATGAGCAGTTCTTC. Translated, it gives CASTSSYNEQFF.

This clonotype was detected only a few times. The chain employs TRBV12-3 or TRBV12-4 and TRBJ2-4; a weak D match, TRBD2 (6 bases). The CDR3 runs 12 residues. Trimming removed 11 bases from V and 8 bases from J, with 16 bases in between. The CDR3 loop reads CACRGNGDIQYF. CDR3 DNA: TGTGCCTGTCGGGGGAATGGGGACATTCAGTACTTC.